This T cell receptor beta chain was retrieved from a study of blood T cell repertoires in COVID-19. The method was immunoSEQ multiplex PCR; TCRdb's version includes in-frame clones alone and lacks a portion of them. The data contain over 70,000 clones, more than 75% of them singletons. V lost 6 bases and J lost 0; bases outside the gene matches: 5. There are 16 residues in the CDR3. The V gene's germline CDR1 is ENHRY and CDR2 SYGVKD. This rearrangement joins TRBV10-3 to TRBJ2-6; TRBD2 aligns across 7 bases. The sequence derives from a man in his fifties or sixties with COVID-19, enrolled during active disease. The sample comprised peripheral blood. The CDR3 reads CAISGTTSSGANVLTF. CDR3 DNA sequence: TGTGCCATCAGCGGGACTACTTCCTCTGGGGCCAACGTCCTGACTTTC.